This T cell receptor (beta chain) was found in a study of blood T cell repertoires in COVID-19 (dated by TCRdb to 2020 to 2022). As for the study more broadly: Collaborator samples came from the United States, Italy and Spain and covered acute and convalescent phases of COVID-19. The prospective study material was composed of cDNA or gDNA derived from T cells, B-cell-depleted T cells, or PBMCs. A de-identified subject ID, COVID-19 status, age in years and sex were almost always included in the sample metadata. The repertoires were released in a freely available public database meant as a resource for research on the immune response to SARS-CoV-2. Subjects who had been exposed to COVID-19, were actively infected with it, or had recovered from it provided the deeply sampled blood TCRbeta repertoires that made up the dataset. Samples were obtained from the ongoing ImmuneRACE study (first 160 participants) and from 1,254 subjects provided by 6 global collaborators. Where available, HLA class I and class II types were taken from metadata supplied by the sample provider and were not determined by assay-based typing. Study-wide conclusions, independent of this receptor: The amount of clinical and demographic metadata varied by source and participant and was provided uncurated.

With respect to this clone: What this receptor recognizes is not known. No much larger clone exists at a distance of one base, and base qualities are not known.

In Seattle, one collaborating source enrolled patients while the infection was active and tracked those patients longitudinally over the course of disease. The collaborating institutions used their own protocols to collect whole blood in K2EDTA tubes. For TCRbeta analysis, collaborators shipped samples as frozen whole blood, isolated PBMCs, or DNA extracted from either of those sample types. TCRbeta CDR3 regions were amplified from genomic DNA using the immunoSEQ Assay, a bias-controlled multiplex PCR. Per the source publication's procedure: The number of nucleated cells in each sample was estimated from the amplification of reference gene primers within the assay. To quantify the absolute abundance of each unique TCRbeta CDR3 rearrangement, sequence reads were collapsed and filtered. For each sample, productive Simpson clonality was calculated by taking the square root of Simpson's diversity index across productive rearrangements. As stored in TCRdb, this immuneACCESS dataset retains in-frame rearrangements with V and J assigned. A fraction of the clones does not appear; measured against another copy, unresolved V genes explain less than half of the discrepancy, and the remainder lacks a known reason. That table is the source of V, J and clone size, and D and trimming were worked out from the DNA. This sample comprises 240,000 or so clones, roughly 81% of them detected only once. The top ten hold 7.5% of the sample.

This TCR came from a woman over 75 with COVID-19, enrolled during active disease. Sequenced sample: peripheral blood.

The DNA is as follows: TGTGCCAGTATGGACAGGGGGCGCAGCACTGAAGCTTTCTTT. Its protein product is CASMDRGRSTEAFF. The rearranged chain carries TRBV19 and TRBJ1-1; TRBD1 lines up with 11 middle nucleotides. CDR1 and CDR2 are read off the germline V gene (reference sequence) as LNHDA and SQIVND. Including the terminal cysteine and phenylalanine, the CDR3 comprises 14 residues. Only CDR3 DNA remains: 42 bases, in frame from the first base. Compared with germline, V lacks 7 bases and J lacks 4 bases; bases without a gene match: 5.